The 2 T cell receptor beta chains below come from one sample, sequenced in a study of OX40 agonist ivuxolimab in advanced cancers. The assay was immunoSEQ multiplex PCR, and TCRdb's table has in-frame clones only and misses some. The sample holds fewer than 60,000 clones; approximately 80% are singletons and the top ten take 0.69%. This specimen consisted of CD4+ or CD8+ T cells sorted from blood, obtained in a trial of the OX40 agonist ivuxolimab. These receptors were collected from an adult with an advanced solid tumor such as melanoma, head and neck, liver or kidney cancer.

The rearrangement links TRBV5-4 to TRBJ2-1, with D tentatively TRBD2 (5 bases). V was cut by 0 bases and J by 6 bases, with 7 bases left in between. This CDR3 comprises 13 residues. Germline CDR1 reads SGHNT; CDR2 reads YYREEE (reference sequence). The CDR3 nucleotides read TGTGCCAGCAGCTTGGGAGCGGCCAATGAGCAGTTCTTC. Amino acids: CASSLGAANEQFF.

The rearrangement uses TRBV7-9 and TRBJ2-3, with 10 bases matching TRBD2. CDR3 length: 16 amino acids. Looked up from germline, CDR1 is SEHNR and CDR2 is FQNEAQ (reference sequence). With V trimmed by 2 bases and J by 1 base, 3 bases remained unmatched. In DNA form, the CDR3 reads TGTGCCAGCAGCTTAACAGCGGGGGGGCGCACAGATACGCAGTATTTT. Translation: CASSLTAGGRTDTQYF.